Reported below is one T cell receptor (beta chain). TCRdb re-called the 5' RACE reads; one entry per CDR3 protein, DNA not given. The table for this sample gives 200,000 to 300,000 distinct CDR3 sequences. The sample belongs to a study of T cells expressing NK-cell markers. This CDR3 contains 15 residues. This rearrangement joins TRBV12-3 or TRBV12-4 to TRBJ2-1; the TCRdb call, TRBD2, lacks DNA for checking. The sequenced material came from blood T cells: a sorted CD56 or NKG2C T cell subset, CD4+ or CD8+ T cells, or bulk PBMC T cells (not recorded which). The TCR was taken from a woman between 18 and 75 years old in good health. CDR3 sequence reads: CASRLTSGSYNEQFF.